Following are 2 T cell receptor beta chains from one sample sequenced in a study of blood T cell repertoires in COVID-19. Sequencing was performed with immunoSEQ multiplex PCR; in TCRdb, only in-frame clones are kept and a portion is missing. The table lists about 250,000 clones, roughly 86% of them singletons, with about 6% in the top ten. The material sequenced was peripheral blood. The receptor source for this set is a woman aged 80 or over with COVID-19, enrolled during active disease.

The chain couples TRBV2 to TRBJ1-4, with TRBD1 matching over 10 bases. The CDR3 totals 14 residues. V was clipped by 3 bases and J by 8 bases; unmatched bases: 3. Germline assignment: CDR1 SNHLY and CDR2 FYNNEI. CDR3 residues: CASSDGTGVEKLFF. CDR3 nucleotides: TGTGCCAGCAGTGACGGGACAGGGGTCGAAAAACTGTTTTTT.

The chain carries TRBV7-3 and TRBJ1-2; 10 bases fit TRBD1. The CDR3 is 14 residues long. Germline V gene sequence: CDR1 SGHTA, CDR2 FQGTGA. Trimming at V came to 6 bases and at J to 5 bases, leaving 6 bases not matched to a gene. This chain's CDR3 is CASSYGQGEYGYTF. DNA of the CDR3: TGTGCCAGCAGTTATGGACAGGGGGAATATGGCTACACCTTC.